These 16 T cell receptor beta chains came from one sample sequenced in a study of monozygotic twins with inflammatory bowel disease. From its re-call of the 5' RACE reads, TCRdb lists each CDR3 protein once, without DNA. Its clone listing holds approximately 380,000 distinct CDR3 sequences. Input material: blood. These receptor sequences come from a human donor with ulcerative colitis or Crohn's disease, or a healthy co-twin of an affected twin (not recorded which).

The chain has TRBV5-6 and TRBJ2-3; TCRdb calls TRBD2, which cannot be checked without DNA. Germline CDR1 SGHDT, CDR2 YYEEEE. This CDR3 is 14 amino acids long. The CDR3 region is CASSRDYAGDTQYF.

The J gene is TRBJ2-7, the V gene TRBV12-3 or TRBV12-4; TCRdb outputs TRBD2, but without DNA this stays unchecked. This CDR3 is 15 amino acids long. The CDR3 sequence: CASSFTGVSPYEQYF.

This chain's CDR3 is CASSLGWDRVSYEQYF. This rearrangement joins TRBV5-1 to TRBJ2-7; no DNA is available, so the TRBD1 call from TCRdb remains unchecked. This CDR3 spans 16 amino acids. CDR1 and CDR2 (germline): SGHRS, YFSETQ.

The V and J genes are TRBV5-1 and TRBJ2-3; the D call of TRBD2 rests on TCRdb alone, since no DNA is present to check it. This CDR3 has 13 amino acids. Per germline, CDR1 SGHRS and CDR2 YFSETQ. The CDR3 is CASSLPAGDTQYF. Together with reference TRBV5-1 and TRBJ2-3, the CDR3 gives the full variable domain: KAGVTQTPRYLIKTRGQQVTLSCSPISGHRSVSWYQQTPGQGLQFLFEYFSETQRNKGNFPGRFSGRQFSNSRSEMNVSTLELGDSALYLCASSLPAGDTQYFGPGTRLTVL.

V gene TRBV5-6 combines with J gene TRBJ2-5; the TRBD1 assignment by TCRdb is unverifiable without DNA. Germline-derived CDR1 and CDR2 are SGHDT and YYEEEE. There are 16 residues in the CDR3. This chain's CDR3 is CASSLGQGIRGETQYF.

The gene calls are TRBV5-1 and TRBJ2-1. CDR3 length: 14 amino acids. Germline values: CDR1 SGHRS, CDR2 YFSETQ. CDR3 in amino acids: CASSLAAGLNEQFF.

The genes are TRBV2 and TRBJ1-5; TCRdb lists TRBD1, though no DNA is available to test this call. The length of the CDR3 is 15 residues. Per germline, CDR1 SNHLY and CDR2 FYNNEI. CDR3: CASSAQGLNNQPQHF.

The rearrangement links TRBV6-5 to TRBJ1-6; without DNA, the TCRdb call of TRBD1 cannot be checked. There are 18 residues in the CDR3. CDR1 is MNHEY, CDR2 SVGAGI, per germline. CDR3 sequence reads: CASSYFPGANSYNSPLHF.

This sequence joins TRBV15 and TRBJ2-1; TCRdb designates TRBD2, a call that cannot be tested without DNA. The CDR3 loop spans 16 amino acids. Germline V CDR1 and CDR2: LNHNV, YYDKDF (reference sequence). The CDR3 sequence: CATSRDIGEGYNEQFF.

This sequence joins TRBV7-9 and TRBJ2-7; TCRdb's D call of TRBD1 is untestable without DNA. CDR1 SEHNR and CDR2 FQNEAQ come from the germline V gene (reference sequence). The CDR3 runs 12 residues. The CDR3 reads CASSRQASGQYF.

The V and J genes are TRBV7-6 and TRBJ1-5; TCRdb indicates TRBD1, and absent DNA this call remains unverified. Germline V lookup: CDR1 SGHVS, CDR2 FNYEAQ. This CDR3 is 17 amino acids long. The chain's CDR3 is CASSLYPGGARDQPQHF.

The V and J genes are TRBV30 and TRBJ2-7; TCRdb reports TRBD2, a call that lacks DNA to check it against. The germline V gene encodes CDR1 GTSNPN and CDR2 SVGIG (reference sequence). The CDR3 has 15 amino acids. The CDR3: CAWSPGTSGVYEQYF.

The rearrangement joins TRBV12-3 or TRBV12-4 to TRBJ1-5; the TCRdb D gene call, TRBD1, has no DNA to confirm it. The CDR3 contains 15 residues. The CDR3 spells CASSWGGLSNQPQHF.

The CDR3 loop is CATSEYGTGRTDTQYF. This sequence joins TRBV24-1 and TRBJ2-3; there is no DNA to check the TCRdb D call of TRBD1. The CDR3 contains 16 residues. From germline, CDR1 is KGHDR and CDR2 SFDVKD.

This chain joins TRBV11-2 and TRBJ2-5. The CDR3 sequence is 14 residues long. Per germline, CDR1 SGHAT and CDR2 FQNNGV. This CDR3 is CASSFLWVGETQYF.

V is TRBV7-9 and J is TRBJ1-6; the TCRdb call, TRBD1, lacks DNA for checking. The CDR3 is made up of 15 amino acids. CDR1 SEHNR and CDR2 FQNEAQ come from the germline V gene (reference sequence). CDR3 sequence: CASSLLGRGDQPLHF.